Detailed here is one T cell receptor (beta chain). This clonotype was found many times. Its antigen is still unknown. One base away there is no much larger clone; base qualities are not given. The listed sequencing device is Illumina HiSeq 1500. TCRdb itself trimmed the public reads at Q25 with fastp, ran MiXCR and retained productive beta chains. Each entry merges the rows of one CDR3 protein and shows their most common DNA and genes. The table for this sample lists roughly 920,000 distinct CDR3 sequences; roughly 31% of them were counted only once. Roughly 13% of the sample goes to the ten largest clones. The CDR3 starts with the cysteine, ends with the phenylalanine, and has 14 residues. Only the CDR3 portion is preserved as DNA: 42 bases, with reading frame beginning at the first base. Clipping removes 4 bases from V and 7 bases from J, with 8 as the unmatched junction base count. The germline V gene encodes CDR1 MNHNS and CDR2 SASEGT.

What the treatment or condition label conveys for this sample: in vitro stimulation with specific CMV peptide epitopes to enrich CMV-specific T cells. These data come from a study of T cell repertoires in cytomegalovirus infection (dated by TCRdb to between 2018 and 2021). Some background on the complete study: The peptide stimulations were aimed at well-studied HLA-B-restricted epitopes as well as recently identified HLA-C-restricted CMV epitopes, whose presentation resists viral immunomodulation. Donor HLA type was relevant to the analysis, because carriage of CMV infection together with the matching HLA type was indicated by public TCR beta signatures.

General conclusions and limits of the study: The ex vivo response was dominated by HLA-C-restricted CMV-specific TCR beta clonotypes, which also provided the single most frequent clonotype in two of eight donors. Carriers of CMV infection plus the relevant HLA type were discriminated by the cumulative frequency of public TCR beta family members in the study cohort and in an independent approximately 360-donor cohort.

The sequence is built from TRBV6-1 and TRBJ2-7, and 9 bases in between align with TRBD1. The TCR sequence derives from a human donor in good health (CMV status not recorded). Some clones in this sample may be carry-over from other donors' samples. The source material was cultured CD8+ T cells from PBMCs, sampled from culture after CMV antigen stimulation. The nucleotide sequence reads TGTGCCAGCAGTGTTCGACAGGGGGGTGGTGAGCAGTACTTC. Translated, it gives CASSVRQGGGEQYF.